This is a list of T cell receptor beta chains from one sample in a study of human T cells and chemical hapten exposure. MiXCR was run by TCRdb on the RACE reads, yielding one entry per CDR3 protein. The sample lists some 250,000 distinct CDR3 sequences, 7.7% occurring once. The starting material was whole blood, obtained in connection with sensitization to the hapten diphenylcyclopropenone (DPC). These receptors came from a man between 18 and 35 years old with alopecia areata. Some clones in this sample may be carry-over from other donors' samples. Each CDR3 is given with its conserved first and last residue. D genes are given only for firm matches. Part of the rows lack a size; the others show once, few, many or a class for expanded clones.

>TRBJ1-3|TRBV6-2/TRBV6-3|many|.
TGTGCCAGCAATTACGGCACGCGAAACACCATATATTTT
CASNYGTRNTIYF
>TRBJ1-5|TRBV12-3/TRBV12-4|few|.
TGTGCCAGCAGTTTAACAGCGGGGAATCAGCCCCAGCATTTT
CASSLTAGNQPQHF
>TRBJ1-1|TRBV7-9|many|TRBD1
TGTGCCAGTGGACAGGGATCCACTGAAGCTTTCTTT
CASGQGSTEAFF
>TRBJ2-7|TRBV5-5|.|.
TGTGCCAGCAGCCCGCCCCCAAGATCCTACGAGCAGTACTTC
CASSPPPRSYEQYF
>TRBJ1-5|TRBV6-6|many|.
TGTGCCAGCAGTTACTCGACGGATCAGCCCCAGCATTTT
CASSYSTDQPQHF
>TRBJ1-3|TRBV6-1|.|.
TGTGCCAGCAGTGAAAACCCGAGGAGGGGGATAGGAAACACCATATATTTT
CASSENPRRGIGNTIYF
>TRBJ1-4|TRBV7-2|few|TRBD1
TGTGCCAGCAGCGACAGGGGAGCTAATGAAAAACTGTTTTTT
CASSDRGANEKLFF
>TRBJ2-3|TRBV4-1|.|.
TGCGCCAGCAGCCAAGATCATCTTGGAACCCATACGCAGTATTTT
CASSQDHLGTHTQYF
>TRBJ2-1|TRBV7-3|.|.
TGTGCCAGCAGCACGGACTCCACCTCTCCTAACAATGAGCAGTTCTTC
CASSTDSTSPNNEQFF
>TRBJ2-3|TRBV11-2|many|.
TGTGCCAGCAGCTTTATCCAGCTTGGGGGCACAGATACGCAGTATTTT
CASSFIQLGGTDTQYF
>TRBJ2-3|TRBV12-3/TRBV12-4|few|.
TGTGCCAGCGAGTTTAAGGGTTACAGGGATACGCAGTATTTT
CASEFKGYRDTQYF